This T cell receptor (beta chain) is from a study of spatial heterogeneity in lung cancer. TCRdb independently ran MiXCR on the 5' RACE reads; one entry per CDR3 protein. Counted here are 16,000 or so distinct CDR3 sequences, 6.5% to 7% occurring once; the ten biggest clones make up roughly a fifth. The study's findings and limits: Intratumoral expanded alpha and beta TCR counts were found to track tumor mutation counts. The study found that ubiquitous and regional expanded TCR counts tracked ubiquitous and regional nonsynonymous mutations, respectively.

Germline CDR1 SGHRS, CDR2 YFSETQ. With 0 bases removed from V and 2 bases from J, the gap between germline ends came to 12 bases. The CDR3 totals 15 residues. As for time point: sample taken at primary tumor resection. Whole RNA, isolated from tumor, nontumor lung or frozen PBMC, was sequenced without prior sorting. This clonotype was observed many times. The antigen is undetermined. The clonotype comes from a female donor with early-stage non-small cell lung cancer. This rearrangement joins TRBV5-1 to TRBJ2-7; no definite D call. This specimen was lung tumor tissue, taken at surgery. The CDR3 sequence: CASSLVTFSPYEQYF. CDR3 DNA sequence: TGCGCCAGCAGCTTGGTTACATTTTCCCCCTACGAGCAGTACTTC.